This T cell receptor beta chain was retrieved from a study of beta chain features in type 1 diabetes. The wider study: Analysis included around 100 million sorted cells drawn from all samples. Overall study findings and caveats: In all four CD4+ subsets, TCRB CDR3 length was significantly, moderately reduced in type 1 diabetes.

Of the isolated RNA, all was reverse transcribed, and so the sequenced material was expressed TCRB transcripts. Regulatory, naive and central memory T cell samples averaged around 3.6 million reads. Data came from immunoSEQ multiplex PCR; TCRdb stores just in-frame clones and leaves some out. The sample records approximately 330,000 clones, roughly 9.6% being singletons. In its sample, this clone was seen a few times. What it binds is unknown. Trimming at V came to 1 base and at J to 8 bases, leaving 6 bases not matched to a gene. This CDR3 spans 15 amino acids. Germline values: CDR1 MGHRA, CDR2 YSYEKL.

The chain employs TRBV4-1 and TRBJ2-1; 9 positions agree with TRBD1. This TCR derives from a woman aged 25 to 39 in good health. The sequenced sample was naive CD4+ T cells from blood. The CDR3 DNA reads as TGCGCCAGCAGCCAAGGGGACAGGGATTTCGATGAGCAGTTCTTC. Amino acid sequence: CASSQGDRDFDEQFF.